Sequencing of this TCR beta chain was carried out in a study of T cell responses to AZD1222 COVID-19 vaccine. Whole-study results and caveats: AZD1222 recipients seropositive at baseline numbered only six or seven.

Note on this clone: What it binds is not known.

Germline CDR1 reads GTSNPN; CDR2 reads SVGIG (reference sequence). Trimming left V 5 bases short and J 0 bases short, with 8 bases between. There are 13 residues in the CDR3. Here immunoSEQ multiplex PCR was the method, and the copy in TCRdb shows in-frame clones only, minus some. Of approximately 150,000 clones listed, roughly 94% are singletons. The chain joins TRBV30 to TRBJ1-3, with unresolved D. The sample was peripheral blood, taken on day 0 of MenACWY control vaccination. This receptor was taken from an adult in good health. The CDR3 bases are TGTGCCTGGGCCTCGAGCTCTGGAAACACCATATATTTT. Amino acids: CAWASSSGNTIYF.